This T cell receptor (beta chain) was identified during a study of shared clonotypes between healthy human individuals. Study-level information: Donors had three CD4 naive, three CD4 memory, two CD8 naive and one CD8 memory plate apiece. Overall study results and limits: Naive subsets usually exceeded memory subsets in estimated richness.

The deep-level immunoSEQ assay was used. TCRdb's table, derived via immunoSEQ multiplex PCR, lists solely in-frame clones and lacks some. The sample lists around 2,000,000 clones, just under 95% occurring once. As to this clone: Its antigen is currently unknown.

Germline V lookup: CDR1 SNHLY, CDR2 FYNNEI. The CDR3 consists of 16 residues. Trimming removed 0 bases from V and 3 bases from J; junction bases left unmatched: 5. CD45RO-negative, CCR7-positively selected cells formed the naive CD8 fraction, excluding terminally differentiated effector memory CD45RA+ cells. The sequencing input was naive CD8+ T cells sorted from blood. This rearrangement joins TRBV2 to TRBJ2-3; 8 nucleotides agree with TRBD2. The sequence derives from a man aged 18 to 29 in good health. The DNA for the CDR3 is TGTGCCAGCAGTGAAGCGCTCGGGGGGGTTACAGATACGCAGTATTTT. Its translation: CASSEALGGVTDTQYF.